What follows is one T cell receptor (beta chain) and its context. Its antigen is still unknown. These data are taken from a study of blood T cells in healthy people across ages. The V segment lost 6 bases and the J segment 2 bases; nucleotides outside the gene matches: 4. The V gene's germline CDR1 is DFQATT and CDR2 SNEGSKA (reference sequence). The CDR3 totals 14 residues. A second PCR of roughly 6 to 12 cycles used a sample-barcoded 5' primer and a J-beta primer mix. TCRdb passed the 5' RACE reads through MiXCR, listing each CDR3 protein once. The table has about 730,000 distinct CDR3 sequences, roughly 41% seen once. Regarding the study as a whole: In older individuals, TCR beta diversity per million T cells was lower, falling roughly linearly with age.

The specimen sequenced was blood. This sequence was found in a woman aged 60-75 years in good health. This chain uses TRBV20-1 with TRBJ2-7; 13 nucleotides line up with TRBD2. CDR3: CSAITSGRAYEQYF. The CDR3 DNA follows: TGCAGTGCCATTACTAGCGGGAGGGCCTACGAGCAGTACTTC.